The next 7 T cell receptor beta chains were all read from a single sample in a study of graft-versus-host responses after intestinal transplantation. Antigens of these TCRs are unknown. Sequencing was performed with immunoSEQ multiplex PCR; in TCRdb, only in-frame clones are kept and a portion is missing. The sample holds some 79,000 clones, about 89% seen once. The input for sequencing was unstimulated CD4+ T cells sorted from spleen or lymph node cells, taken before intestinal transplant. The receptors were sampled from a human donor who received an intestinal transplant.

The chain has TRBV19 and TRBJ2-2; TRBD2 matches 16 bases. CDR1 is LNHDA and CDR2 is SQIVND in the germline V gene (reference sequence). Trimming cost V 6 bases and J 3 bases; bases outside gene matches: 13. The CDR3 is 20 residues long. The CDR3: CASRPPGLAGGPSDTGELFF. CDR3 coding DNA: TGTGCCAGTAGGCCCCCGGGACTAGCGGGAGGGCCCTCGGACACCGGGGAGCTGTTTTTT.

The rearrangement links TRBV5-1 to TRBJ2-3, with 12 bases that match TRBD2. The germline CDR1 and CDR2 sequences are SGHRS and YFSETQ. The CDR3 contains 14 residues. The V segment lost 9 bases and the J segment 4 bases; nucleotides outside the gene matches: 6. The CDR3 loop reads CATSSGGAADTQYF. In DNA, the CDR3 is TGCGCCACCTCTAGCGGGGGGGCCGCAGATACGCAGTATTTT.

The J gene is TRBJ2-2, the V gene TRBV9, with 8 bases identical to TRBD2. With V trimmed by 4 bases and J by 1 base, 6 bases remained unmatched. CDR1 is SGDLS and CDR2 is YYNGEE in the germline V gene. CDR3 length equals 16 residues. The CDR3 protein is CASSLRSGGNTGELFF. In DNA, the CDR3 is TGTGCCAGCAGCCTAAGAAGCGGGGGGAACACCGGGGAGCTGTTTTTT. Full variable domain (missing parts from reference TRBV9 and TRBJ2-2): DSGVTQTPKHLITATGQRVTLRCSPRSGDLSVYWYQQSLDQGLQFLIQYYNGEERAKGNILERFSAQQFPDLHSELNLSSLELGDSALYFCASSLRSGGNTGELFFGEGSRLTVL.

This clone came up once. V is TRBV5-1 and J is TRBJ1-5; a weak D match, TRBD1 (6 bases). Trimming shortened V by 0 bases and J by 7 bases, and 14 bases separated the two germline ends. CDR1 SGHRS and CDR2 YFSETQ come from the germline V gene. The CDR3 extends over 15 amino acids. CDR3 sequence reads: CASSLVGGEGQPQHF. CDR3 nucleotide sequence: TGCGCCAGCAGCTTGGTAGGGGGGGAGGGCCAGCCCCAGCATTTT.

This clone was observed once. DNA for the CDR3: TGTGCCAGCTCACCAAAGGGCGGAGGGGACAATCAGCCCCAGCATTTT. It codes for CASSPKGGGDNQPQHF. This chain links TRBV18 with TRBJ1-5; D may be TRBD1 (5 bases). With 2 bases removed from V and 3 bases from J, the gap between germline ends came to 14 bases. The germline gives CDR1 KGHSH, CDR2 LQKENI. This CDR3 contains 16 residues.

This clone was seen a single time. The CDR3 DNA reads as TGCAGTGCTAGAGTAGTGGAGACCCAGTACTTC. Translated, it gives CSARVVETQYF. The chain joins TRBV20-1 to TRBJ2-5; D unclear. CDR3 length: 11 amino acids. Trimming took off 1 base at V and 5 bases at J, with 5 bases between the two ends. The V gene's germline CDR1 is DFQATT and CDR2 SNEGSKA (reference sequence).

The chain employs TRBV5-4 and TRBJ1-2; TRBD1 might be the D (6 bases). The V gene's germline CDR1 is SGHNT and CDR2 YYREEE (reference sequence). CDR3 length: 15 amino acids. The V end was cut by 4 bases, the J end by 4 bases, with 17 bases between. CDR3 in amino acids: CASSPDRLKAYGYTF. The CDR3 DNA is TGTGCCAGCAGCCCGGACAGACTTAAAGCCTATGGCTACACCTTC.